This T cell receptor beta chain derives from a study of blood T cells in healthy people across ages. With V trimmed by 7 bases and J by 4 bases, 9 bases remained unmatched. Per the germline V gene, CDR1 is MDHEN and CDR2 is SYDVKM. The CDR3 has 14 residues. PCR was performed a second time for about 6 to 11 cycles using a sample-barcoded 5' primer and a J-beta primer mix. Tagging of each cDNA molecule was performed by a template-switch adaptor with 12 random nucleotides. TCRdb passed the 5' RACE reads through MiXCR, listing each CDR3 protein once. The sample includes approximately 690,000 distinct CDR3 sequences, roughly 58% of them seen just once.

V usage is TRBV28 and J usage is TRBJ1-2; 7 positions match TRBD1. Material: blood. This clonotype originated in a man aged 55 to 70 in good health. The CDR3 protein is CASNPVDRRYGYTF. The CDR3 DNA follows: TGTGCCAGCAACCCGGTGGACAGGCGCTATGGCTACACCTTC.